Presented here are 7 T cell receptor beta chains from one specimen sequenced in a study of blood T cell repertoires in COVID-19. Assay used: immunoSEQ multiplex PCR; TCRdb lists only in-frame clones, some missing. The sample has roughly 220,000 clones, about nine tenths seen once; the top ten hold approximately 6%. Specimen: peripheral blood. The receptors come from a man older than 75 with acute or convalescent COVID-19.

The rearrangement uses TRBV7-2 and TRBJ1-5; maybe TRBD1 (5 bases). The CDR3 is 15 amino acids. The germline V and J ends were trimmed by 1 base and 2 bases, with 9 bases remaining between them. CDR1 is SGHTA and CDR2 is FQGNSA in the germline V gene. CDR3 sequence: CASSLEGSGNQPQHF. CDR3 coding DNA: TGTGCCAGCAGCTTAGAGGGGTCTGGCAATCAGCCCCAGCATTTT.

The rearrangement links TRBV6-2 or TRBV6-3 to TRBJ2-7; weak D call: TRBD2 (5 bases). There are 18 residues in the CDR3. Trimming removed 6 bases at V and 7 bases at J, with 31 bases between. The germline V gene encodes CDR1 MNHEY and CDR2 SVGEGT. The CDR3 coding sequence is TGTGCCAGCAGCGACCCGGCAGGTTCTGGACTGGTGCTGAAAGAGCAGTACGTC. It is translated as CASSDPAGSGLVLKEQYV.

The chain combines TRBV7-9 with TRBJ2-3; 9 bases line up with TRBD2. Germline assignment: CDR1 SEHNR and CDR2 FQNEAQ (reference sequence). The CDR3 runs 15 residues. V was clipped by 5 bases and J by 7 bases; unmatched bases: 10. The CDR3 region has the DNA TGTGCCAGCAGCCCGACCCTCCTAGCGGGGCATACGCAGTATTTT. It yields the protein CASSPTLLAGHTQYF.

The chain employs TRBV28 and TRBJ1-5, with 9 bases fitting TRBD1. CDR1 and CDR2 (germline): MDHEN, SYDVKM. V lost 3 bases and J lost 6; bases outside the gene matches: 18. The CDR3 totals 19 residues. The CDR3 DNA reads TGTGCCAGCAGTTTCGTCAGTGGTGGGGGACAGGGAGGGAGTCAGCCCCAGCATTTT. Residues: CASSFVSGGGQGGSQPQHF. Filled out from reference TRBV28 and TRBJ1-5, the complete variable domain reads DVKVTQSSRYLVKRTGEKVFLECVQDMDHENMFWYRQDPGLGLRLIYFSYDVKMKEKGDIPEGYSVSREKKERFSLILESASTNQTSMYLCASSFVSGGGQGGSQPQHFGDGTRLSIL.

The J gene is TRBJ2-5, the V gene TRBV5-1; 11 bases agree with TRBD2. The CDR3 contains 14 residues. Trimming cost V 2 bases and J 5 bases; bases outside gene matches: 2. CDR1 and CDR2 from the germline V gene are SGHRS and YFSETQ. The CDR3 DNA sequence: TGCGCCAGCAGCTTTAGCGGGAGGGCCGAGACCCAGTACTTC. This sequence encodes CASSFSGRAETQYF.

The V and J genes are TRBV7-2 and TRBJ1-6; D might be TRBD1 (6 bases). Deletions cut 5 bases from V and 6 bases from J, with 20 bases between. Germline V lookup: CDR1 SGHTA, CDR2 FQGNSA. There are 17 residues in the CDR3. CDR3: CASSETGFGRTNSPLHF. The CDR3 DNA reads as TGTGCCAGCAGCGAAACAGGGTTCGGTAGGACTAATTCACCCCTCCACTTT.

The J gene is TRBJ2-4, the V gene TRBV19; 7 bases align to TRBD2. Trimming removed 6 bases from V and 2 bases from J; junction bases left unmatched: 13. The CDR3 covers 17 residues. CDR1 LNHDA and CDR2 SQIVND come from the germline V gene (reference sequence). The CDR3 spells CASSWGGGDSSKNIQYF. CDR3 nucleotides: TGTGCCAGTAGCTGGGGGGGTGGTGATTCGTCCAAAAACATTCAGTACTTC.